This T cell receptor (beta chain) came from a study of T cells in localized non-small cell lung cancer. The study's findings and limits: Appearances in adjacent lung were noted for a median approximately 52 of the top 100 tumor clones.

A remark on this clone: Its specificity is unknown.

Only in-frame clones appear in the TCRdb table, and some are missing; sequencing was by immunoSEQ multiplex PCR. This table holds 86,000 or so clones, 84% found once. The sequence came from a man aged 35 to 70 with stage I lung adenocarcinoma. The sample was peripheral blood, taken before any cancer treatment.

For the CDR3, the DNA is TGTGCCTGCAATAGCGGGAGGGCCTACGAGCAGTACTTC. Protein sequence: CACNSGRAYEQYF. The chain recombines TRBV30 with TRBJ2-7, with 11 bases fitting TRBD2. CDR3 length: 13 amino acids. V lost 6 bases to trimming and J lost 2 bases; unmatched junction nucleotides: 3. CDR1 GTSNPN and CDR2 SVGIG come from the germline V gene (reference sequence).